This passage covers 25 T cell receptor beta chains from one sample sequenced in a study of blood T cells in healthy people across ages. The authors ran a second PCR of 7 to 11 cycles using a sample-barcoded 5' primer and a J-beta primer mix. TCRdb analysed the 5' RACE reads with MiXCR anew, one entry per CDR3 protein. The sample has 350,000 to 450,000 distinct CDR3 sequences; about 55% are singletons. Sequencing was carried out using blood. The receptors come from a man aged 55 to 69 in good health.

A note on this clonotype: One end of the junction does not line up with germline, which may come from a read error. The chain joins TRBV6-2 or TRBV6-3 to TRBJ2-4, with D maybe TRBD2 (6 bases). CDR3 length: 14 amino acids. Germline CDR1 and CDR2: MNHEY and SVGEGT. The CDR3 nucleotides are TGTGCCAGCAGTGACTCGGGAGTAAAAAACATTCAGTACTTC. Protein product: CASSDSGVKNIQYF.

The table lists this clonotype with a few counts. The chain carries TRBV4-2 and TRBJ2-3; D is unclear. V shed 1 base and J shed 6 bases, with 8 bases lying between them. CDR1 is LGHNA and CDR2 is YNFKEQ in the germline V gene. The CDR3 has 13 residues. CDR3 loop: CASSQAFTDTQYF. In DNA form, the CDR3 reads TGTGCCAGCAGCCAAGCATTTACGGATACGCAGTATTTT.

This clonotype was seen repeatedly, ten times or more. J is TRBJ2-7 and V is TRBV20-1; D gene unclear. The CDR3 loop spans 12 amino acids. The germline CDR1 and CDR2 sequences are DFQATT and SNEGSKA (reference sequence). The V end was cut by 1 base, the J end by 0 bases, with 4 bases between. The CDR3 nucleotides are TGCAGTGCTAGAGCAGGCTCCTACGAGCAGTACTTC. It specifies CSARAGSYEQYF.

The rearrangement uses TRBV29-1 and TRBJ1-2; TRBD1 is a possible D gene (5 bases). CDR1 is SQVTM and CDR2 is ANQGSEA in the germline V gene. V gave up 1 base and J gave up 4 bases, with 10 bases separating them. The CDR3 contains 13 residues. The DNA of the CDR3 is TGCAGCGTTGAAGGCGCCGGGGGCTATGGCTACACCTTC. Its protein is CSVEGAGGYGYTF. Together with reference TRBV29-1 and TRBJ1-2, the CDR3 gives the full variable domain: SAVISQKPSRDICQRGTSLTIQCQVDSQVTMMFWYRQQPGQSLTLIATANQGSEATYESGFVIDKFPISRPNLTFSTLTVSNMSPEDSSIYLCSVEGAGGYGYTFGSGTRLTVV.

The gene calls are TRBV28 and TRBJ2-7; D not resolved. Germline CDR1 and CDR2: MDHEN and SYDVKM. Trimming removed 8 bases at V and 5 bases at J, with 10 bases between. The CDR3 spans 11 residues. CDR3 residues: CASRQHNEQYF. The DNA for the CDR3 is TGTGCCAGCCGACAACACAACGAGCAGTACTTC.

A word on this clonotype: This may be a read error, as it is one base from a much larger clone. CDR3 sequence: CSAMTGSLNTEAFF. Here the CDR3 DNA reads TGCAGTGCTATGACCGGGTCCTTGAACACTGAAGCTTTCTTT. The chain employs TRBV20-1 and TRBJ1-1; D unclear. The V end was cut by 4 bases, the J end by 0 bases, with 12 bases between. The CDR3 loop spans 14 amino acids. CDR1 is DFQATT and CDR2 is SNEGSKA in the germline V gene (reference sequence).

The chain couples TRBV20-1 to TRBJ2-3; a weak D match, TRBD2 (6 bases). The CDR3 spans 15 residues. The germline V gene encodes CDR1 DFQATT and CDR2 SNEGSKA (reference sequence). Trimming left V 4 bases short and J 3 bases short, with 17 bases between. The CDR3 DNA sequence: TGCAGTGCTACTCCTAGCGAGGGTATAACAGATACGCAGTATTTT. This codes for CSATPSEGITDTQYF.

The gene calls are TRBV20-1 and TRBJ2-5; 9 bases agree with TRBD2. This CDR3 contains 15 residues. CDR1 DFQATT and CDR2 SNEGSKA come from the germline V gene (reference sequence). V gave up 0 bases and J gave up 4 bases; unmatched junction bases: 6. For the CDR3, the DNA is TGCAGTGCTAGAGATGAGCGGGGGGCAGGAGAGACCCAGTACTTC. It encodes CSARDERGAGETQYF.

This sequence joins TRBV24-1 and TRBJ2-5; D possibly matches TRBD1 or TRBD2 (5 bases each). This CDR3 is 16 amino acids long. Germline CDR1 is KGHDR and CDR2 is SFDVKD. Trimming cost V 2 bases and J 7 bases, with 19 bases left between them. The CDR3 DNA follows: TGTGCCACCAGTGATTCCTCCTTCGGGGCCCTAGGGACCCAGTACTTC. Its protein is CATSDSSFGALGTQYF.

This clonotype was counted once. The genes are TRBV20-1 and TRBJ2-1, with a possible D match to TRBD2 (5 bases). Trimming pared 5 bases from V and 10 bases from J, leaving 24 bases between. The CDR3 length is 15 residues. Germline assignment: CDR1 DFQATT and CDR2 SNEGSKA (reference sequence). CDR3 protein: CSALLGLTVMDEQFF. CDR3 sequence (DNA): TGCAGTGCTCTCCTTGGACTTACAGTCATGGACGAGCAGTTCTTC.

The V call is TRBV28, the J call TRBJ2-7; tentative D call: TRBD2 (5 bases). The J call is in doubt because the DNA end fits TRBJ2-5 better. Germline V CDR1 and CDR2: MDHEN, SYDVKM. This CDR3 contains 15 residues. CDR3 protein: CASSSASAAAETQYF. Written as DNA, the CDR3 is TGTGCCAGCAGCTCTGCGTCAGCGGCGGCCGAGACCCAGTACTTC.

At least ten counts were recorded for this clonotype. The chain is built from TRBV7-9 and TRBJ2-3; no clear D gene. The CDR3 contains 14 residues. Germline CDR1 and CDR2: SEHNR and FQNEAQ (reference sequence). V was pared by 5 bases and J by 2 bases, with 11 bases between. CDR3 DNA: TGTGCCAGCAGCCTTCACGGAGACACAGATACGCAGTATTTT. Its protein is CASSLHGDTDTQYF.

This chain links TRBV19 with TRBJ1-2; the D gene is possibly TRBD1 (5 bases). CDR3 length: 14 amino acids. The germline V and J ends were trimmed by 6 bases and 4 bases, with 15 bases remaining between them. The V gene's germline CDR1 is LNHDA and CDR2 SQIVND (reference sequence). The CDR3 coding sequence is TGTGCCAGTAGAGGGGAGGGCCCACTCTATGGCTACACCTTC. This encodes CASRGEGPLYGYTF.

The chain uses TRBV20-1 and TRBJ2-4; D unresolved. The end of the DNA aligns better with TRBJ2-7, so the J call may be wrong. Germline values: CDR1 DFQATT, CDR2 SNEGSKA (reference sequence). The CDR3 loop spans 13 amino acids. CDR3 nucleotides: TGCAGTGCTAGAGCCCACCTTGTCGGCGAGCAGTACTTC. Protein sequence: CSARAHLVGEQYF.

The chain couples TRBV7-9 to TRBJ2-1; D is possibly TRBD1 or TRBD2 (5 bases each). Trimming took 6 bases from V and 4 from J, leaving 13 bases between them. CDR1 and CDR2 (germline): SEHNR, FQNEAQ (reference sequence). There are 14 residues in the CDR3. Here the CDR3 reads CASRPGTGYNEQFF. DNA for the CDR3: TGTGCCAGCAGACCAGGGACGGGGTACAATGAGCAGTTCTTC. Based on the CDR3 plus reference TRBV7-9 and TRBJ2-1, the full variable domain is DTGVSQNPRHKITKRGQNVTFRCDPISEHNRLYWYRQTLGQGPEFLTYFQNEAQLEKSRLLSDRFSAERPKGSFSTLEIQRTEQGDSAMYLCASRPGTGYNEQFFGPGTRLTVL.

J is TRBJ2-5 and V is TRBV5-1; 8 nucleotides match TRBD2. The CDR3 sequence is 14 residues long. V trimming: 4 bases; J trimming: 12 bases; junction bases outside the gene matches: 14. Germline values: CDR1 SGHRS, CDR2 YFSETQ. CDR3 DNA sequence: TGCGCCAGCAGCCCGGGGGGGGTCCCACCCGCCAAGTACTTC. It codes for CASSPGGVPPAKYF.

The chain links TRBV29-1 to TRBJ2-3; either TRBD1 or TRBD2 may fit D (5 bases each). Germline-derived CDR1 and CDR2 are SQVTM and ANQGSEA. The CDR3 has 12 amino acids. The germline V and J ends were trimmed by 4 bases and 5 bases, with 10 bases remaining between them. The CDR3 coding sequence is TGCAGCGTTGGCAGGGCGGGAGATACGCAGTATTTT. The encoded protein is CSVGRAGDTQYF.

The chain is built from TRBV18 and TRBJ1-5; D ambiguous. V was cut by 5 bases and J by 0 bases, with 8 bases left in between. The germline V gene encodes CDR1 KGHSH and CDR2 LQKENI. The CDR3 consists of 14 residues. The CDR3 reads CASSNGVSNQPQHF. For the CDR3, the DNA is TGTGCCAGCTCAAATGGGGTTAGCAATCAGCCCCAGCATTTT.

The V call is TRBV20-1, the J call TRBJ2-3; no definite D call. The CDR3 is made up of 15 amino acids. Trimming removed 3 bases at V and 3 bases at J, with 16 bases between. The germline V gene encodes CDR1 DFQATT and CDR2 SNEGSKA (reference sequence). CDR3 loop: CSASPPSGDTDTQYF. The CDR3 bases are TGCAGTGCTAGCCCTCCATCGGGTGATACAGATACGCAGTATTTT.

There are many counts of this clonotype. The rearrangement joins TRBV5-4 to TRBJ1-2, with D unclear. The germline V gene has CDR1 SGHNT and CDR2 YYREEE (reference sequence). Between the trimmed V and J ends, which lost 3 bases and 3 bases, there was a span of 18 bases. This CDR3 region has 16 residues. The CDR3: CASSSEGYGVDYGYTF. CDR3 nucleotide sequence: TGTGCCAGCAGCTCCGAAGGGTATGGAGTTGACTATGGCTACACCTTC.

This clonotype has just a few counts. This chain joins TRBV15 and TRBJ2-3, with D perhaps matching TRBD1 (5 bases). The V end was cut by 0 bases, the J end by 6 bases, with 10 bases between. The CDR3 has 14 amino acids. From germline, CDR1 is LNHNV and CDR2 YYDKDF (reference sequence). The DNA for the CDR3 is TGTGCCACCAGCAGAGATCGGACAAGCGATACGCAGTATTTT. Translated: CATSRDRTSDTQYF.

The V call is TRBV6-5, the J call TRBJ2-5; TRBD1 aligns across 7 bases. V lost 0 bases to trimming and J lost 2 bases; unmatched junction nucleotides: 9. The CDR3 length is 17 residues. CDR1 is MNHEY, CDR2 SVGAGI, per germline. The CDR3 nucleotides are TGTGCCAGCAGTTACTCCAGGACAGGCACTATGCAAGAGACCCAGTACTTC. Translated, it gives CASSYSRTGTMQETQYF.

The rearrangement uses TRBV4-1 and TRBJ2-7, with TRBD1 identical over 9 bases. Per germline, CDR1 MGHRA and CDR2 YSYEKL. Losses at the gene ends were 0 bases for V and 3 bases for J; bases not matched to a gene: 6. The CDR3 runs 16 residues. Here the CDR3 reads CASSQDIGQGFYEQYF. CDR3 nucleotides: TGCGCCAGCAGCCAAGATATAGGACAGGGGTTCTACGAGCAGTACTTC.

The V and J genes are TRBV7-8 and TRBJ2-7; D unresolved. CDR3 length: 15 residues. The germline V and J ends were trimmed by 4 bases and 5 bases, with 18 bases remaining between them. Per germline, CDR1 SGHVS and CDR2 FQNEAQ. The CDR3 region is CASSSPGDLIHEQYF. The CDR3 DNA reads as TGTGCCAGCAGCTCCCCCGGCGATTTGATACACGAGCAGTACTTC.

The J gene is TRBJ2-2, the V gene TRBV20-1; 16 nucleotides match TRBD2. Trimming cost V 5 bases and J 6 bases; bases outside gene matches: 3. CDR3 length: 15 amino acids. Germline V CDR1 and CDR2: DFQATT, SNEGSKA (reference sequence). The CDR3 DNA sequence: TGCAGTGCTGGGACTAGCGGGGGGGCCGCCGGGGAGCTGTTTTTT. Its protein is CSAGTSGGAAGELFF.